This TCR beta chain comes out of a study of shared clonotypes between healthy human individuals. V lost 1 base and J lost 5, with 14 bases in between. CDR1 is MGHDK and CDR2 is SYGVNS in the germline V gene. The CDR3 length is 15 residues. CD45RA+ naive and CD45RA-negative memory subsets were separated from CD4+ cells. TCRdb's copy holds only in-frame clones and misses some; the assay was immunoSEQ multiplex PCR. The sample has about 2 million clones, 90% to 95% seen once. This clone was seen a single time. V gene TRBV25-1 combines with J gene TRBJ1-2; the D is unclear. The sequence was collected from a man younger than 35 in good health. The sequenced sample consisted of naive CD4+ T cells sorted from blood. Subset described: CD45RA+ positively selected. CDR3 loop: CASSESKVFGYGYTF. The DNA for the CDR3 is TGTGCCAGCAGTGAATCGAAGGTTTTTGGGTATGGCTACACCTTC.